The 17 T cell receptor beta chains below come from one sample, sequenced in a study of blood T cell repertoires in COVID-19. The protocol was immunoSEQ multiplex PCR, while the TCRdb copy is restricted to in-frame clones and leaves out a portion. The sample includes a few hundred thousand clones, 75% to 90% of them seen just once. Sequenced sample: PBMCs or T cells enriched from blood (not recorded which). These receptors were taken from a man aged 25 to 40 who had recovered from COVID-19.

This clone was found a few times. CDR3 amino acids: CASTIVGGDQPQHF. For the CDR3, the DNA is TGTGCCAGTACCATCGTGGGAGGGGATCAGCCCCAGCATTTT. The chain recombines TRBV19 with TRBJ1-5; perhaps TRBD1 as D (5 bases). The CDR3 totals 14 residues. The germline CDR1 and CDR2 sequences are LNHDA and SQIVND (reference sequence). Trimming cost V 7 bases and J 5 bases, with 15 bases left between them.

The CDR3 coding sequence is TGTGCCAGCTCACCCCTTCAGGGGGCAGAAAGCTATGGCTACACCTTC. Translated, it gives CASSPLQGAESYGYTF. This sequence joins TRBV18 and TRBJ1-2; the match to TRBD1 covers 8 bases. The CDR3 has 16 amino acids. CDR1 and CDR2 (germline): KGHSH, LQKENI. Trimming removed 3 bases from V and 4 bases from J; junction bases left unmatched: 10.

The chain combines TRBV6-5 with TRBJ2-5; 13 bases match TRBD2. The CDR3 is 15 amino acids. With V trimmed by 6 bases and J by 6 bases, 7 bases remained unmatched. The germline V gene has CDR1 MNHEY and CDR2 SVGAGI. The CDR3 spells CASRRTSGSSQTQYF. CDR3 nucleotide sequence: TGTGCCAGCAGACGGACTAGCGGGAGTTCCCAGACCCAGTACTTC.

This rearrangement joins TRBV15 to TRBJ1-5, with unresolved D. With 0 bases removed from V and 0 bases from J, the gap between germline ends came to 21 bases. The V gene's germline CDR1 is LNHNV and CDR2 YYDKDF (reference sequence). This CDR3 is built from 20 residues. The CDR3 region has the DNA TGTGCCACCAGCAGAGATAGGACTGGTCCACTAACCCATAGCAATCAGCCCCAGCATTTT. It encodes CATSRDRTGPLTHSNQPQHF. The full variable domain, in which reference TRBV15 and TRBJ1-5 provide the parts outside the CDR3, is DAMVIQNPRYQVTQFGKPVTLSCSQTLNHNVMYWYQQKSSQAPKLLFHYYDKDFNNEADTPDNFQSRRPNTSFCFLDIRSPGLGDTAMYLCATSRDRTGPLTHSNQPQHFGDGTRLSIL.

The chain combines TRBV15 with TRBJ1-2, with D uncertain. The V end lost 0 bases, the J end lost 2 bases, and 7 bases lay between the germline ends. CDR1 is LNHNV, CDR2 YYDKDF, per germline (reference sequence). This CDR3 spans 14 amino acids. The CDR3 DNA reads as TGTGCCACCAGCAGAGATATAGAGAACTATGGCTACACCTTC. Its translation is CATSRDIENYGYTF.

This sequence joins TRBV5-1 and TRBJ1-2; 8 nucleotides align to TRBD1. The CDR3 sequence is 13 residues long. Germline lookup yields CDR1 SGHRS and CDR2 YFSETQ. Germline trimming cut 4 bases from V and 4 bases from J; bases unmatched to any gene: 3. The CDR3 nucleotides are TGCGCCAGCAGCCCTGGGACAGGCTATGGCTACACCTTC. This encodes CASSPGTGYGYTF.

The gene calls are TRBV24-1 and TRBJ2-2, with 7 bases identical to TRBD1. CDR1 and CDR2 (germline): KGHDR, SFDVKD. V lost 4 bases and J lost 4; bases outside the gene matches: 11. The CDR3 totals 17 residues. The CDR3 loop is CATSDLSTGVSTGELFF. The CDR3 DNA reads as TGTGCCACCAGTGACCTCTCTACAGGGGTGAGCACCGGGGAGCTGTTTTTT.

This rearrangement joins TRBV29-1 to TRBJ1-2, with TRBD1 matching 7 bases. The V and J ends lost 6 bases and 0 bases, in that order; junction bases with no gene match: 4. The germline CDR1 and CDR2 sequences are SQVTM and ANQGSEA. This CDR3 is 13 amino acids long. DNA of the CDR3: TGCAGCGTGGGGACAGAAGCTAACTATGGCTACACCTTC. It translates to CSVGTEANYGYTF.

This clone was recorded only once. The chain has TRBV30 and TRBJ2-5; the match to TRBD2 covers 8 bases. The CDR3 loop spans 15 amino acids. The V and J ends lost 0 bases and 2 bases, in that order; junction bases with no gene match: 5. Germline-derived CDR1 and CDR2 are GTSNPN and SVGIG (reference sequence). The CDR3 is CAWSVPSGLQETQYF. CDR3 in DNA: TGTGCCTGGAGTGTACCTAGCGGGTTACAAGAGACCCAGTACTTC.

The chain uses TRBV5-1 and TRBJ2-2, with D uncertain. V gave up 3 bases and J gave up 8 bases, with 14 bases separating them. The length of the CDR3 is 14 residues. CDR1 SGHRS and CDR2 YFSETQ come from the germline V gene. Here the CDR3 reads CASSSVESTGELFF. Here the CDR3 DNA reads TGCGCCAGCAGCTCGGTAGAATCGACTGGGGAGCTGTTTTTT.

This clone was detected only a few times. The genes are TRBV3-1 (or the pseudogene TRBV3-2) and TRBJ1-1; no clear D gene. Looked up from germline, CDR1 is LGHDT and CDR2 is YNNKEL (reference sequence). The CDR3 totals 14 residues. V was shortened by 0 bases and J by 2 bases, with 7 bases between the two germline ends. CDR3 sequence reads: CASSQEADNTEAFF. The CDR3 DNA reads TGTGCCAGCAGCCAAGAGGCAGATAACACTGAAGCTTTCTTT.

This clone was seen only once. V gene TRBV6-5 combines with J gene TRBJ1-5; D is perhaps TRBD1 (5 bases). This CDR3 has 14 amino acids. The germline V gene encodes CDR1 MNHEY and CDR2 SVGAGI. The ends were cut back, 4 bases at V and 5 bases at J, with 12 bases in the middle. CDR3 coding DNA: TGTGCCAGCAGTTCTGAGGGGACTTATCAGCCCCAGCATTTT. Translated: CASSSEGTYQPQHF.

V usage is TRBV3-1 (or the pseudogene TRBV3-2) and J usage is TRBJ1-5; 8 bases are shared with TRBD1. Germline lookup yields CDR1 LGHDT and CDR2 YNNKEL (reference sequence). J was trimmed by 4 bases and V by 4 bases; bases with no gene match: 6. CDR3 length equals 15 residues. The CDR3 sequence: CASSPGGWGNQPQHF. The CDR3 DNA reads TGTGCCAGCAGCCCAGGGGGCTGGGGGAATCAGCCCCAGCATTTT.

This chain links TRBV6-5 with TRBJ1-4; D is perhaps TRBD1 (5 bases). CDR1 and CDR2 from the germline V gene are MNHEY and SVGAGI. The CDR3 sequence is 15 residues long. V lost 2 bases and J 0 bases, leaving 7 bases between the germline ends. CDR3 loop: CASSYRGATNEKLFF. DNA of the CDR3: TGTGCCAGCAGTTACCGGGGGGCAACTAATGAAAAACTGTTTTTT.

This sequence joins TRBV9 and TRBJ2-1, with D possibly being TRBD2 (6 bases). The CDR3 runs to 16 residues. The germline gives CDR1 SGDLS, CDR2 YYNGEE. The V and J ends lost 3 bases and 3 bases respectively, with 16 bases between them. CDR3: CASSARLGVSYNEQFF. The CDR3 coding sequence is TGTGCCAGCAGCGCCCGACTAGGAGTCAGCTACAATGAGCAGTTCTTC.

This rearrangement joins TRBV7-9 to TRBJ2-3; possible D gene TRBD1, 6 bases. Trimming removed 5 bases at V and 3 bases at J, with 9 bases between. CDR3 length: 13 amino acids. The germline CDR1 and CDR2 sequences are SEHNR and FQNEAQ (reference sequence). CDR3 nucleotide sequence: TGTGCCAGCAGCCTTGGACAGACAGATACGCAGTATTTT. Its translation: CASSLGQTDTQYF.

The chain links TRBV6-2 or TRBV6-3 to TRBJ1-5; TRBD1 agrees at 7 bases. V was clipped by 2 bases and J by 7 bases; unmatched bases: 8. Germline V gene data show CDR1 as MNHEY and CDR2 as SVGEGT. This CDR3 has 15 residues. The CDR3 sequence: CASSYRGPGAQPQHF. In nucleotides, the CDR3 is TGTGCCAGCAGTTACAGGGGGCCCGGAGCGCAGCCCCAGCATTTT.